Reported below is one T cell receptor (beta chain). Its cognate antigen is unknown. Deep was the level used in running the assay. This table comes from immunoSEQ multiplex PCR, and its TCRdb copy is limited to in-frame clones, with some not included. Among over 1.4 million clones listed, approximately 96% were seen once. These data originate in a study of shared clonotypes between healthy human individuals. General study findings and limits: Rarefaction curves obtained for sorted subsets showed sequencing incomplete despite large depth.

The source is a man aged 30-40 years in good health. The sample was naive CD4+ T cells sorted from blood. Subset in this sample: CD45RA+ positively selected.

Here the CDR3 reads CASRKRTGRVGELFF. The CDR3 DNA sequence: TGTGCCAGCAGAAAAAGGACAGGGAGGGTCGGGGAGCTGTTTTTT. This chain links TRBV28 with TRBJ2-2, with a possible D match to TRBD1 (8 bases). Trimming removed 6 bases from V and 7 bases from J, with 18 bases in between. Germline V CDR1 and CDR2: MDHEN, SYDVKM. The CDR3 sequence is 15 residues long.